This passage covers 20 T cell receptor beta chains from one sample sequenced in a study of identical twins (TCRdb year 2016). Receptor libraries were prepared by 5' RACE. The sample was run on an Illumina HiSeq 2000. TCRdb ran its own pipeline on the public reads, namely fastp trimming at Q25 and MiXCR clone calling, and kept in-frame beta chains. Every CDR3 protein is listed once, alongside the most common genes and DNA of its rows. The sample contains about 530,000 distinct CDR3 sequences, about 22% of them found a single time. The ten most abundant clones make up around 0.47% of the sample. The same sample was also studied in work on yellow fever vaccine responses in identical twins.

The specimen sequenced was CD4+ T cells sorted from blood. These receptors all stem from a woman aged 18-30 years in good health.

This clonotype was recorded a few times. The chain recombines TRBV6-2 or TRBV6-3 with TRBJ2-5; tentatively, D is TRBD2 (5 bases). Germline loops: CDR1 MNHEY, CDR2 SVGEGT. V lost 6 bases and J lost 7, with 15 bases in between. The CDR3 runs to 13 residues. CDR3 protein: CASSTGNLGTQYF. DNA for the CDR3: TGTGCCAGCAGCACGGGGAATCTCGGGACCCAGTACTTC.

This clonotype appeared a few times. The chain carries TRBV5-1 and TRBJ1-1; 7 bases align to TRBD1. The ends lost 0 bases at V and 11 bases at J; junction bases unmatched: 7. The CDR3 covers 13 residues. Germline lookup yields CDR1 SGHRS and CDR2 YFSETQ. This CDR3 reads CASSLAEGAGAFF. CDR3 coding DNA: TGCGCCAGCAGCTTGGCCGAGGGGGCCGGTGCTTTCTTT.

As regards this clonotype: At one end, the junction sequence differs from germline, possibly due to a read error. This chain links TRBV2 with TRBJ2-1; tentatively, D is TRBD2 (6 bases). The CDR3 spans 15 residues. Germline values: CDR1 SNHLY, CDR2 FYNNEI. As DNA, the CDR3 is TGTGCCAGCAATCGGAGGGTGGTCTCCAACAATGAGCAGTTCTTC. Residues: CASNRRVVSNNEQFF.

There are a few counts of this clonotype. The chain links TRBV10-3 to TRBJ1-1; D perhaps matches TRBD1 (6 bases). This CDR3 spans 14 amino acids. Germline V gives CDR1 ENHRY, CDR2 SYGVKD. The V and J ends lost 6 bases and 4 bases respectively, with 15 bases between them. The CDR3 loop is CAIRRQERGTEAFF. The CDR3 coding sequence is TGTGCCATCAGAAGACAGGAGCGAGGCACTGAAGCTTTCTTT.

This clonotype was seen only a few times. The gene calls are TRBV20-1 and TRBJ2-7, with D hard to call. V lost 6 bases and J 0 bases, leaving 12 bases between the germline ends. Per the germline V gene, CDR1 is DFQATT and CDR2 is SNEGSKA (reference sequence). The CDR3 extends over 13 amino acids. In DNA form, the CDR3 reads TGCAGTGCATCGGACCGGGCCTCCTACGAGCAGTACTTC. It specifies CSASDRASYEQYF.

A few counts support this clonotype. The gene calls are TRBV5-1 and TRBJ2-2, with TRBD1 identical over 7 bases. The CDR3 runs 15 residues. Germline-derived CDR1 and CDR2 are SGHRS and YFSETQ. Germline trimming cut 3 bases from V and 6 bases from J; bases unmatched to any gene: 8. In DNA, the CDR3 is TGCGCCAGCAGCTCGGGAAGGGGGCCCGCCGGGGAGCTGTTTTTT. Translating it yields CASSSGRGPAGELFF.

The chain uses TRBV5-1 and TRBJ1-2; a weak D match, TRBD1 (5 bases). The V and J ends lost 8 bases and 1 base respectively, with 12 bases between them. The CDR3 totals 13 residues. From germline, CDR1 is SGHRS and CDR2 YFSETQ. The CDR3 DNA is TGCGCCAGGGGGACCTCCAGTAACTATGGCTACACCTTC. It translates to CARGTSSNYGYTF.

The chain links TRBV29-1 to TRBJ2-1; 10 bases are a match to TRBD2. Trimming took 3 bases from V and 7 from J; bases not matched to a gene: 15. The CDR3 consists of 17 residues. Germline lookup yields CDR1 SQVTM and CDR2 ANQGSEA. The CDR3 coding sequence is TGCAGCGTTGAGAAAGGGCTCCTAGCGGGAGTCGAGAATGAGCAGTTCTTC. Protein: CSVEKGLLAGVENEQFF.

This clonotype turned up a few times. The CDR3 loop reads CASRGQGDYEKLFF. CDR3 DNA: TGTGCCAGCAGGGGACAGGGGGACTATGAAAAACTGTTTTTT. The chain links TRBV12-3 or TRBV12-4 to TRBJ1-4; 11 nucleotides match TRBD1. V lost 6 bases and J lost 6; bases outside the gene matches: 3. The CDR3 totals 14 residues.

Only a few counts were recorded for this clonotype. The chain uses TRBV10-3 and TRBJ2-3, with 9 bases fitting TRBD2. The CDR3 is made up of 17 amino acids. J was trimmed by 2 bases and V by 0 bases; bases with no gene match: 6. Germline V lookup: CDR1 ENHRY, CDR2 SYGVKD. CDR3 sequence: CAISESAQRGVTDTQYF. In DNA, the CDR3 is TGTGCCATCAGTGAGTCAGCCCAGCGGGGGGTCACAGATACGCAGTATTTT.

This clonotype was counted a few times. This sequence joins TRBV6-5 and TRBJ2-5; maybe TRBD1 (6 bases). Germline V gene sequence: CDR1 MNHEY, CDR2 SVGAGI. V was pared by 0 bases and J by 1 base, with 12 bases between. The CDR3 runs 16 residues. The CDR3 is CASSYSRGSTQETQYF. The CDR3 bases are TGTGCCAGCAGTTACTCCAGGGGCAGTACCCAAGAGACCCAGTACTTC.

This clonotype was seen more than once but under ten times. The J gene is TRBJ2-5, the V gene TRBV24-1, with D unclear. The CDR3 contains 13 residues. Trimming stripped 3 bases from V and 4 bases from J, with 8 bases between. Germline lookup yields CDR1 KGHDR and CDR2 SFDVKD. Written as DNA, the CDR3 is TGTGCCACCAGTGATGACCAGCCAGAGACCCAGTACTTC. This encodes CATSDDQPETQYF.

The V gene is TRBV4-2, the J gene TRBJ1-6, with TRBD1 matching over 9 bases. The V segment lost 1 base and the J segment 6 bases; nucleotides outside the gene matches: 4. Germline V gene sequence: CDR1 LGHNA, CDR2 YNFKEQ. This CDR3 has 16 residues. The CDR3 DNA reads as TGTGCCAGCAGCCAAGGAACAGGGGGCAGTAATTCACCCCTCCACTTT. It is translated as CASSQGTGGSNSPLHF.

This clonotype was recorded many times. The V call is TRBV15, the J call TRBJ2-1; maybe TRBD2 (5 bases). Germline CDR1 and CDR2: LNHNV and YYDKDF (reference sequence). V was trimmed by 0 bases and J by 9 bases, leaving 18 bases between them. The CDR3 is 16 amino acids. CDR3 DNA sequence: TGTGCCACCAGCAGAGATAAGGTTGGGAGCAACGGTGAGCAGTTCTTC. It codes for CATSRDKVGSNGEQFF. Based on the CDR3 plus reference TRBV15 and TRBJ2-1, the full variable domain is DAMVIQNPRYQVTQFGKPVTLSCSQTLNHNVMYWYQQKSSQAPKLLFHYYDKDFNNEADTPDNFQSRRPNTSFCFLDIRSPGLGDTAMYLCATSRDKVGSNGEQFFGPGTRLTVL.

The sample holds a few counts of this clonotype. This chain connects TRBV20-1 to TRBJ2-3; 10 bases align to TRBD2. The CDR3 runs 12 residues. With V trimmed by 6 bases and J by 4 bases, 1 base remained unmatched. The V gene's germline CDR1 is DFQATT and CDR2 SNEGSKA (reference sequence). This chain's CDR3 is CSATSGADTQYF. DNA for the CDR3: TGCAGTGCCACTAGCGGGGCAGATACGCAGTATTTT.

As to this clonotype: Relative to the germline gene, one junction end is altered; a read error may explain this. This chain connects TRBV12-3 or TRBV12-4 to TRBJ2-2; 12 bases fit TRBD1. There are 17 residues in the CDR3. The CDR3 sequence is CGSVLTGTGGWAGELFF. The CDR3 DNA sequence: TGTGGCAGCGTTCTTACCGGGACAGGGGGCTGGGCCGGGGAGCTGTTTTTT.

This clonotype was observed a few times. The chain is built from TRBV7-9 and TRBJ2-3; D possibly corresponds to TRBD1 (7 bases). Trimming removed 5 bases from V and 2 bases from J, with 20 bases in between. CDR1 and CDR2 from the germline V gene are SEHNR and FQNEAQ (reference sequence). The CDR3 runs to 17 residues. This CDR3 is CASSPYRGDSLTDTQYF. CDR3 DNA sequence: TGTGCCAGCAGCCCATATAGGGGGGACAGCCTCACAGATACGCAGTATTTT.

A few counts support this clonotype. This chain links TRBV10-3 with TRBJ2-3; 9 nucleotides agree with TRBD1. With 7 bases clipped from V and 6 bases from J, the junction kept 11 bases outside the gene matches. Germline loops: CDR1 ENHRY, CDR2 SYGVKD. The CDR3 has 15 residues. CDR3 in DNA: TGTGCCATCACCACGGGACAGGGATTCAGGGATACGCAGTATTTT. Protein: CAITTGQGFRDTQYF.

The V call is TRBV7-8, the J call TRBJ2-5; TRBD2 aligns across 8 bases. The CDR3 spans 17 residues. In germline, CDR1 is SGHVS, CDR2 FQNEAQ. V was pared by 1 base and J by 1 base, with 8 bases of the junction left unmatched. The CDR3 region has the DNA TGTGCCAGCAGCTTAGGGTGGCGGGAGGCCCTCCAAGAGACCCAGTACTTC. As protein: CASSLGWREALQETQYF.

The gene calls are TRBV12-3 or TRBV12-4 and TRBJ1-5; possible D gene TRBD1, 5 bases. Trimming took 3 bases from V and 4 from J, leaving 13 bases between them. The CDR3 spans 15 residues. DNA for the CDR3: TGTGCCAGCAGTTTGAGAACAGGCTTTAATCAGCCCCAGCATTTT. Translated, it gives CASSLRTGFNQPQHF.